Listed here are 11 T cell receptor beta chains from one sample, sequenced in a study of PD-1 blockade in classical Hodgkin lymphoma. Profiling relied on immunoSEQ multiplex PCR, and the TCRdb table lists in-frame clones only, not all of them. This sample carries around 24,000 clones, approximately 64% of them seen once, and the ten largest clones take 12%. All patients experienced relapse after autologous stem cell transplantation, and brentuximab vedotin exposure was variable. Sequenced material: peripheral blood mononuclear cells (PBMCs), taken before the second cycle of nivolumab. The source of these receptors is a human donor with classical Hodgkin lymphoma.

By sample share, this clone is medium-sized. The V gene is TRBV6-5, the J gene TRBJ2-7; D may correspond to TRBD1 or TRBD2 (6 bases each). Germline V gene data show CDR1 as MNHEY and CDR2 as SVGAGI. V lost 0 bases and J lost 0, with 12 bases in between. The CDR3 spans 16 residues. CDR3 DNA sequence: TGTGCCAGCAGTTACTCGTCCGGGGGCCCCTCCTACGAGCAGTACTTC. Translation: CASSYSSGGPSYEQYF.

This clone was recorded a few times. The V call is TRBV6-6, the J call TRBJ2-7; 7 bases fit TRBD1. The germline gives CDR1 MNHNY, CDR2 SVGAGI (reference sequence). The CDR3 sequence is 14 residues long. The V and J ends lost 10 bases and 0 bases, in that order; junction bases with no gene match: 9. DNA of the CDR3: TGTGCCACAAAGGGACAGCCGAGCTCCTACGAGCAGTACTTC. Its translation is CATKGQPSSYEQYF.

This rearrangement joins TRBV29-1 to TRBJ1-2, with 7 nucleotides matching TRBD1. J lost 8 bases, V lost 3 bases, and 3 bases had no gene match. This CDR3 is 11 amino acids long. The germline gives CDR1 SQVTM, CDR2 ANQGSEA. The CDR3 loop reads CSVEGRGGYTF. The CDR3 region has the DNA TGCAGCGTTGAGGGCAGGGGGGGCTACACCTTC.

Worth noting for this clone: Distinct nucleotide sequences in the sample also encode this CDR3. The genes are TRBV5-6 and TRBJ2-3; D is tentatively TRBD1 or TRBD2 (5 bases each). Deletions cut 0 bases from V and 1 base from J, with 9 bases between. There are 15 residues in the CDR3. Germline V lookup: CDR1 SGHDT, CDR2 YYEEEE. DNA for the CDR3: TGTGCCAGCAGCTTGGGGGGGACGGGCACAGATACGCAGTATTTT. This gives the protein CASSLGGTGTDTQYF.

V gene TRBV28 combines with J gene TRBJ2-3; D is unclear. CDR1 and CDR2 (germline): MDHEN, SYDVKM. The V gene lost 3 bases and the J gene lost 2 bases, with 9 bases spanning the gap. This CDR3 comprises 14 residues. This CDR3 reads CASSFRPLTDTQYF. As DNA, the CDR3 is TGTGCCAGCAGTTTTAGACCTCTCACAGATACGCAGTATTTT. Full variable domain (outside the CDR3, taken from reference TRBV28 and TRBJ2-3): DVKVTQSSRYLVKRTGEKVFLECVQDMDHENMFWYRQDPGLGLRLIYFSYDVKMKEKGDIPEGYSVSREKKERFSLILESASTNQTSMYLCASSFRPLTDTQYFGPGTRLTVL.

The rearrangement uses TRBV28 and TRBJ2-3; D ambiguous. Germline CDR1 and CDR2: MDHEN and SYDVKM. Trimming stripped 11 bases from V and 0 bases from J, with 15 bases between. CDR3 length: 14 amino acids. The CDR3 here is CAGSSALSTDTQYF. Written as DNA, the CDR3 is TGTGCCGGGTCGTCGGCCCTTAGCACAGATACGCAGTATTTT.

This clone occurred once. The chain combines TRBV7-9 with TRBJ1-4; D remains unclear. Trimming took off 2 bases at V and 7 bases at J, with 2 bases between the two ends. Germline loops: CDR1 SEHNR, CDR2 FQNEAQ (reference sequence). This CDR3 region has 11 residues. The chain's CDR3 is CASSLSEKLFF. The CDR3 DNA sequence: TGTGCCAGCAGCTTAAGTGAAAAACTGTTTTTT.

The chain uses TRBV28 and TRBJ2-4; 8 nucleotides match TRBD1. The CDR3 is made up of 16 amino acids. CDR1 and CDR2 from the germline V gene are MDHEN and SYDVKM. V was clipped by 8 bases and J by 1 base; unmatched bases: 10. The CDR3: CASATGALGAKNIQYF. CDR3 nucleotide sequence: TGTGCCAGCGCGACAGGGGCCTTGGGGGCCAAAAACATTCAGTACTTC.

This clone has just a few counts. This chain uses TRBV19 with TRBJ2-5; 10 positions agree with TRBD1. CDR1 and CDR2 (germline): LNHDA, SQIVND (reference sequence). The CDR3 contains 14 residues. Losses at the gene ends were 5 bases for V and 6 bases for J; bases not matched to a gene: 6. The CDR3 region is CASSQETGGKTQYF. In DNA, the CDR3 is TGTGCCAGTAGTCAGGAGACAGGGGGCAAGACCCAGTACTTC.

This clone was seen more than once but under ten times. The J gene is TRBJ2-1, the V gene TRBV10-3, with TRBD2 matching over 10 bases. Germline V gene lookup returns CDR1 ENHRY and CDR2 SYGVKD. The CDR3 consists of 14 residues. Trimming cost V 10 bases and J 9 bases; bases outside gene matches: 12. The CDR3 is CATQGLAGEGEQFF. The DNA for the CDR3 is TGTGCCACCCAAGGGCTAGCGGGAGAAGGTGAGCAGTTCTTC.

This clone has a handful of counts. V usage is TRBV29-1 and J usage is TRBJ1-1, with D maybe TRBD1 (6 bases). Germline assignment: CDR1 SQVTM and CDR2 ANQGSEA. Between the trimmed V and J ends, which lost 7 bases and 4 bases, there was a span of 16 bases. The length of the CDR3 is 13 residues. CDR3 DNA: TGCAGCGCGAAGGGGGGGACCGGCACTGAAGCTTTCTTT. Residues: CSAKGGTGTEAFF.